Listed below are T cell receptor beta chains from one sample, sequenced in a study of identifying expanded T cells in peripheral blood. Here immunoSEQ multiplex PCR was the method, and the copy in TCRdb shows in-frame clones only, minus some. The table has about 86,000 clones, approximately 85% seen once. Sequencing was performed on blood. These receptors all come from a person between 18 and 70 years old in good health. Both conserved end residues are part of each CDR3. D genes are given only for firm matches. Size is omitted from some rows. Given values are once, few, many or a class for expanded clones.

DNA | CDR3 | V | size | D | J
TGTGCCAGCAGATGGTCCAGTACCGCTGGGACAGGAGCTTTCTTT | CASRWSSTAGTGAFF | TRBV6-1 | - | TRBD1 | TRBJ1-1
TGTGCCAGCAGCTTGTTGCGGACCGTTGGAAACACCATATATTTT | CASSLLRTVGNTIYF | TRBV5-7 | - | - | TRBJ1-3
TGTGCCAGCAGTGACGGACACTATAATTCACCCCTCCACTTT | CASSDGHYNSPLHF | TRBV6-4 | many | - | TRBJ1-6
TGTGCCAGCAGCGGATTCGAAGGGGCCCCTCTCCTCGGGGAGCTGTTTTTT | CASSGFEGAPLLGELFF | TRBV5-5 | - | - | TRBJ2-2
TGTGCCAGCAGTCCAGCCCCCCGGTCTCGGGAGACCCAGTACTTC | CASSPAPRSRETQYF | TRBV27 | once | - | TRBJ2-5
TGTGCCAGCAGCCCATTGTCCGGCCACTATGGCTACACCTTC | CASSPLSGHYGYTF | TRBV7-9 | few | - | TRBJ1-2
TGCGCCAGCAGCTTGGGTGGGGGGCAATCCTACGAGCAGTACTTC | CASSLGGGQSYEQYF | TRBV5-1 | - | - | TRBJ2-7
TGCAGCGTGGATGGGACTAGCGCCAATGAGCAGTTCTTC | CSVDGTSANEQFF | TRBV29-1 | - | TRBD2 | TRBJ2-1
TGTGCCAGCAGTCCGCGGTCGGCTGGAAACACCATATATTTT | CASSPRSAGNTIYF | TRBV27 | - | - | TRBJ1-3
TGTGCCAGCAGCCGGGGGACTAGCGGCTACAATGAGCAGTTCTTC | CASSRGTSGYNEQFF | TRBV11-2 | - | TRBD2 | TRBJ2-1
TGCGCCCGCGGGGCGGGGGGGAGCACAGATACGCAGTATTTT | CARGAGGSTDTQYF | TRBV5-1 | - | TRBD2 | TRBJ2-3
TGTGCCAGCAGTGAACGGGGTTATTCACCCCTCCACTTT | CASSERGYSPLHF | TRBV6-5 | few | - | TRBJ1-6
TGTGCCAGCAGCTTAAGGGTTACAGGGGAGCTGTTTTTT | CASSLRVTGELFF | TRBV5-5 | - | - | TRBJ2-2
TGTGCCAGCGGACAAAGGGGCAATCAGCCCCAGCATTTT | CASGQRGNQPQHF | TRBV7-2 | - | - | TRBJ1-5
TGTGCCATCAGTGACCAGCGGGGGAACAATGAGCAGTTCTTC | CAISDQRGNNEQFF | TRBV10-3 | - | TRBD2 | TRBJ2-1
TGTGCCAGCAGCTTGGGGAGGCATGGGGAGACCCAGTACTTC | CASSLGRHGETQYF | TRBV7-9 | - | - | TRBJ2-5